A selection of T cell receptor beta chains follows, all from one sample in a study of blood T cell repertoires in COVID-19. Sequencing was performed with immunoSEQ multiplex PCR; in TCRdb, only in-frame clones are kept and a portion is missing. The table includes some 190,000 clones, just over 85% detected once. The sequencing sample was made of peripheral blood. All receptors derive from a man aged 18 to 29 with active or convalescent COVID-19. CDR3s include the opening cysteine and the closing phenylalanine or tryptophan. D genes are given only for firm matches. The listing skips clone size in some rows; elsewhere it reads once, few, many or a size class.

v_gene	j_gene	d_gene	abundance	CDR3nt	CDR3aa
TRBV7-9	TRBJ1-1	.	few	TGTGCCAGCAGCTCCAACACCGGACTTGAAGCTTTCTTT	CASSSNTGLEAFF
TRBV25-1	TRBJ1-1	.	once	TGTGCCAGCAGTGTAGGGGGGGGCTACACTGAAGCTTTCTTT	CASSVGGGYTEAFF
TRBV28	TRBJ1-2	TRBD1	.	TGTGCCAGCAGTCCCCCCTACACAGGGGTAGGTGGCTACACCTTC	CASSPPYTGVGGYTF
TRBV18	TRBJ2-3	TRBD2	.	TGTGCCAGCTCACCTCGGCTTACTAGCGGGGCTTACACAGATACGCAGTATTTT	CASSPRLTSGAYTDTQYF
TRBV19	TRBJ2-1	TRBD1	once	TGTGCCAGTAGGGAACAGGGGGCGAGTTCCTACAATGAGCAGTTCTTC	CASREQGASSYNEQFF
TRBV7-2	TRBJ2-7	.	once	TGTGCCAGCAGCTTAGCTGTCGGGAGTGGGACCTACGAGCAGTACTTC	CASSLAVGSGTYEQYF
TRBV28	TRBJ1-2	.	.	TGTGCCAGCAGTTTTCGGATAGGGGCAACCAGAAGCTACACCTTC	CASSFRIGATRSYTF
TRBV19	TRBJ2-7	TRBD2	.	TGTGCCAGTAGTCCTTGGGGGGGGTCCCACGAGCAGTACTTC	CASSPWGGSHEQYF
TRBV3-1/TRBV3-2	TRBJ2-7	.	.	TGTGCCAGCAGCCTCTCGGTCCGAAGCGGCCTTCGTTACGAGCAGTACTTC	CASSLSVRSGLRYEQYF
TRBV7-2	TRBJ1-5	TRBD1	.	TGTGCCAGCGCCGGGGGACAGGGAAGCTCTCAGCCCCAGCATTTT	CASAGGQGSSQPQHF
TRBV5-1	TRBJ1-1	.	.	TGCGCCAGCAGCTTGGAAACGGGTGCCACTGAAGCTTTCTTT	CASSLETGATEAFF
TRBV7-3	TRBJ2-7	.	.	TGTGCCAGCAGCTTTGGTGGCAGCTCCTACGAGCAGTACTTC	CASSFGGSSYEQYF
TRBV19	TRBJ2-4	.	.	TGTGCCAGTAGTCCAGGAAACATTCAGTACTTC	CASSPGNIQYF
TRBV7-9	TRBJ2-1	TRBD2	.	TGTGCCAGCAGCCGACTAGCGGGAGGCCTCTCGGGTACCTACAATGAGCAGTTCTTC	CASSRLAGGLSGTYNEQFF
TRBV3-1/TRBV3-2	TRBJ1-6	.	.	TGTGCCAGCAGCCGATGGAGTAGCTCCTATAATTCACCCCTCCACTTT	CASSRWSSSYNSPLHF
TRBV3-1/TRBV3-2	TRBJ1-5	.	.	TGTGCCAGCAGCCACGCCGGGAGGGATCAGCCCCAGCATTTT	CASSHAGRDQPQHF
TRBV9	TRBJ2-1	TRBD2	once	TGTGCCAGCAACTTGGACTGGGGGGGTGAGCAGTTCTTC	CASNLDWGGEQFF
TRBV18	TRBJ1-2	TRBD1	.	TGTGCCAGCTCACAAGCCGGGACAGGGGTCTATGGCTACACCTTC	CASSQAGTGVYGYTF
TRBV11-2	TRBJ1-6	.	.	TGTGCCAGCAGCTTTATACAGGGTGAATCACCCCTCCACTTT	CASSFIQGESPLHF
TRBV28	TRBJ1-1	.	.	TGTGCCAGCAGTTTGATTGGGGGGATGAACACTGAAGCTTTCTTT	CASSLIGGMNTEAFF
TRBV11-2	TRBJ1-3	.	.	TGTGCCAGCAGCCTAGAAGACAACTCTGGAAACACCATATATTTT	CASSLEDNSGNTIYF
TRBV7-9	TRBJ2-3	.	.	TGTGCCAGCAGCTTAGTGCGTCAGGGCCCCGATACGCAGTATTTT	CASSLVRQGPDTQYF
TRBV7-9	TRBJ1-5	TRBD1	.	TGTGCCAGCAGCCAGGGGGAGTTACAGCCCCAGCATTTT	CASSQGELQPQHF
TRBV6-5	TRBJ1-1	.	few	TGTGCCAGCATGAGGGATCGCGCTGAAGCTTTCTTT	CASMRDRAEAFF
TRBV28	TRBJ1-5	TRBD1	.	TGTGCCAGCAGCTTGGGTATTGGGACAGGAGCCATCTATAGCAATCAGCCCCAGCATTTT	CASSLGIGTGAIYSNQPQHF
TRBV3-1/TRBV3-2	TRBJ2-7	TRBD1	.	TGTGCCAGCAGCCAATTTATAGTCCAGGGAAACAGGGGGATCAACTCCTACGAGCAGTACTTC	CASSQFIVQGNRGINSYEQYF
TRBV11-3	TRBJ2-1	.	.	TGTGCCAGCAGCATTCCGCCTGAGAGGAATGAGCAGTTCTTC	CASSIPPERNEQFF